These 31 T cell receptor beta chains came from one sample sequenced in a study of naive and memory T cell subsets. Both TRBC1 and TRBC2 were covered by a beta constant-region primer of two equimolar oligonucleotides. The ligated cDNA underwent four PCR rounds using SP2 and nested alpha and beta constant-region primers. One entry per CDR3 protein, called by TCRdb with MiXCR from the UMI-ligation and nested PCR reads. The sample lists 100,000 to 150,000 distinct CDR3 sequences, 35% to 40% occurring once. Sequenced: central memory CD4+ T cells from blood. Every receptor here comes from a human donor in good health.

V is TRBV12-3 or TRBV12-4 and J is TRBJ2-3; 10 bases agree with TRBD2. The V gene end was trimmed by 3 bases and the J gene end by 0 bases; junction bases not matched to a gene: 9. The CDR3 is made up of 18 amino acids. CDR3 protein: CASSFIAGGTLSTDTQYF. The CDR3 coding sequence is TGTGCCAGCAGTTTTATAGCGGGAGGTACCTTGAGCACAGATACGCAGTATTTT.

V usage is TRBV6-1 and J usage is TRBJ2-7; D unclear. The CDR3 consists of 11 residues. Germline V gives CDR1 MNHNS, CDR2 SASEGT. Trimming pared 2 bases from V and 10 bases from J, leaving 9 bases between. The CDR3, as DNA: TGTGCCAGCAGTGAACGGGCTAATCAGTACTTC. It translates to CASSERANQYF.

This clonotype was counted between two and nine times. The chain links TRBV27 to TRBJ2-7; D unclear. The V and J ends lost 4 bases and 1 base respectively, with 17 bases between them. CDR1 is MNHEY, CDR2 SMNVEV, per germline (reference sequence). This CDR3 is 16 amino acids long. CDR3 amino acids: CASSSGRTFMSYEQYF. Here the CDR3 DNA reads TGTGCCAGCAGTTCCGGACGTACCTTCATGTCCTACGAGCAGTACTTC.

V and J are TRBV5-5 and TRBJ2-5; D is unclear. The V gene lost 2 bases and the J gene lost 5 bases, with 10 bases spanning the gap. This CDR3 comprises 13 residues. Germline V gene lookup returns CDR1 SGHKS and CDR2 YYEKEE (reference sequence). The CDR3 reads CASSFYPVETQYF. In DNA form, the CDR3 reads TGTGCCAGCAGCTTTTATCCGGTTGAGACCCAGTACTTC. Supplemented by reference TRBV5-5 and TRBJ2-5, the full variable domain reads DAGVTQSPTHLIKTRGQQVTLRCSPISGHKSVSWYQQVLGQGPQFIFQYYEKEERGRGNFPDRFSARQFPNYSSELNVNALLLGDSALYLCASSFYPVETQYFGPGTRLLVL.

The chain couples TRBV30 to TRBJ2-1; a weak D match, TRBD2 (6 bases). Between the trimmed V and J ends, which lost 5 bases and 0 bases, there was a span of 14 bases. Germline V CDR1 and CDR2: GTSNPN, SVGIG (reference sequence). The CDR3 has 15 residues. Here the CDR3 DNA reads TGTGCCTGGCTGCGGGGCCCGAGCTCCTACAATGAGCAGTTCTTC. Protein sequence: CAWLRGPSSYNEQFF. Based on the CDR3 plus reference TRBV30 and TRBJ2-1, the full variable domain is SQTIHQWPATLVQPVGSPLSLECTVEGTSNPNLYWYRQAAGRGLQLLFYSVGIGQISSEVPQNLSASRPQDRQFILSSKKLLLSDSGFYLCAWLRGPSSYNEQFFGPGTRLTVL.

This clonotype was detected once. The DNA for the CDR3 is TGCAGTGCCGACGCGACTAGCGGGAGGAATGAGCAGTTCTTC. It specifies CSADATSGRNEQFF. This chain connects TRBV20-1 to TRBJ2-1, with 13 bases lining up with TRBD2. V shed 6 bases and J 7 bases; nucleotides not matched to a gene: 6. CDR1 is DFQATT, CDR2 SNEGSKA, per germline (reference sequence). The CDR3 runs 14 residues.

This clonotype has ten or more counts. This chain joins TRBV20-1 and TRBJ2-7; 9 nucleotides align to TRBD2. The CDR3 runs 15 residues. V lost 3 bases, J lost 4 bases, and 10 bases stayed unmatched. Looked up from germline, CDR1 is DFQATT and CDR2 is SNEGSKA (reference sequence). The CDR3 here is CSASSPVAGVYEQYF. The CDR3 DNA is TGCAGTGCTAGCTCTCCGGTAGCGGGAGTGTACGAGCAGTACTTC.

This chain joins TRBV5-1 and TRBJ2-3; D ambiguous. Germline CDR1 is SGHRS and CDR2 is YFSETQ. The CDR3 consists of 15 residues. The germline V and J ends were trimmed by 0 bases and 2 bases, with 10 bases remaining between them. The CDR3 is CASSLAPGLTDTQYF. The CDR3 nucleotides read TGCGCCAGCAGCTTGGCCCCGGGCCTCACAGATACGCAGTATTTT.

V gene TRBV19 combines with J gene TRBJ2-7; D unclear. Trimming removed 2 bases from V and 2 bases from J, with 13 bases in between. There are 15 residues in the CDR3. Germline values: CDR1 LNHDA, CDR2 SQIVND (reference sequence). The CDR3 here is CASSIRSQETYEQYF. Written as DNA, the CDR3 is TGTGCCAGTAGTATAAGAAGCCAGGAAACCTACGAGCAGTACTTC.

The chain has TRBV12-3 or TRBV12-4 and TRBJ1-5; D is unclear. The germline V and J ends were trimmed by 4 bases and 1 base, with 8 bases remaining between them. This CDR3 has 14 amino acids. The CDR3 coding sequence is TGTGCCAGCAGTTGGTTAATGAGCAATCAGCCCCAGCATTTT. As protein: CASSWLMSNQPQHF.

The rearrangement joins TRBV20-1 to TRBJ2-5; maybe TRBD1 (5 bases). The germline V and J ends were trimmed by 3 bases and 7 bases, with 12 bases remaining between them. Per germline, CDR1 DFQATT and CDR2 SNEGSKA (reference sequence). The CDR3 has 12 residues. CDR3: CSARDKSGTQYF. The DNA of the CDR3 is TGCAGTGCTAGGGACAAATCCGGGACCCAGTACTTC.

The V and J genes are TRBV11-2 and TRBJ2-5; D is unclear. CDR1 and CDR2 (germline): SGHAT, FQNNGV. The length of the CDR3 is 12 residues. Trimming took 1 base from V and 5 from J, leaving 5 bases between them. CDR3 coding DNA: TGTGCCAGCAGCTTAGCCCTGGAGACCCAGTACTTC. Its translation is CASSLALETQYF.

This sequence joins TRBV7-6 and TRBJ2-7, with 7 bases aligning to TRBD1. V was clipped by 4 bases and J by 4 bases; unmatched bases: 10. The CDR3 spans 15 residues. Per germline, CDR1 SGHVS and CDR2 FNYEAQ. The DNA for the CDR3 is TGTGCCAGCAGCTCGCCCCGGGACAGAGATTACGAGCAGTACTTC. Protein product: CASSSPRDRDYEQYF.

V and J are TRBV20-1 and TRBJ2-3, with 10 bases that match TRBD2. Germline V lookup: CDR1 DFQATT, CDR2 SNEGSKA (reference sequence). CDR3 length equals 17 residues. J was trimmed by 0 bases and V by 3 bases; bases with no gene match: 9. Written as DNA, the CDR3 is TGCAGTGCTAGTGGCCTAGCGGGAGTCCCAAGCACAGATACGCAGTATTTT. Encoded protein: CSASGLAGVPSTDTQYF.

V gene TRBV29-1 combines with J gene TRBJ2-6; D uncertain. CDR1 and CDR2 from the germline V gene are SQVTM and ANQGSEA. The CDR3 extends over 15 amino acids. V gave up 4 bases and J gave up 0 bases, with 10 bases separating them. CDR3 residues: CSVVWVNSGANVLTF. CDR3 DNA: TGCAGCGTTGTGTGGGTCAACTCTGGGGCCAACGTCCTGACTTTC.

The V call is TRBV6-5, the J call TRBJ1-1, with 7 nucleotides matching TRBD1. Germline values: CDR1 MNHEY, CDR2 SVGAGI. The trim removed 10 bases at V and 0 bases at J, leaving 8 bases unmatched. The CDR3 consists of 14 residues. In DNA form, the CDR3 reads TGTGCCACCCAGGACAGGTCTATGAACACTGAAGCTTTCTTT. The encoded protein is CATQDRSMNTEAFF.

The gene calls are TRBV2 and TRBJ1-2, with 7 positions matching TRBD1. Per germline, CDR1 SNHLY and CDR2 FYNNEI. The CDR3 consists of 15 residues. V shed 7 bases, J shed 4 bases, and the junction held 12 bases outside the gene matches. CDR3 protein: CASTGQMLSFYGYTF. The CDR3 coding sequence is TGTGCCAGCACGGGACAGATGCTTTCGTTCTATGGCTACACCTTC.

In its sample, this clonotype was seen a few times. The J gene is TRBJ2-1, the V gene TRBV29-1; D call uncertain. CDR3 length equals 10 residues. Looked up from germline, CDR1 is SQVTM and CDR2 is ANQGSEA. Trimming took 5 bases from V and 5 from J, leaving 4 bases between them. The CDR3 region has the DNA TGCAGCGTTAGAGACAATGAGCAGTTCTTC. It yields the protein CSVRDNEQFF.

The chain uses TRBV28 and TRBJ2-5, with 10 bases lining up with TRBD2. J lost 4 bases, V lost 9 bases, and 5 bases had no gene match. The CDR3 runs 13 residues. CDR1 is MDHEN and CDR2 is SYDVKM in the germline V gene. The CDR3: CASSGRLRETQYF. The CDR3 coding sequence is TGTGCCAGTAGCGGGAGGCTAAGAGAGACCCAGTACTTC.

This rearrangement joins TRBV29-1 to TRBJ1-1, with 7 nucleotides matching TRBD1. V was pared by 6 bases and J by 5 bases, with 9 bases of the junction left unmatched. Per the germline V gene, CDR1 is SQVTM and CDR2 is ANQGSEA. The CDR3 runs 13 residues. The CDR3 here is CSVQTGQETEAFF. CDR3 bases: TGCAGCGTCCAGACAGGGCAAGAGACTGAAGCTTTCTTT.

This clonotype was seen many times. The gene calls are TRBV27 and TRBJ2-1, with 8 bases fitting TRBD2. J gave up 4 bases and V 5 bases, and 16 bases lay outside the gene matches. The germline V gene has CDR1 MNHEY and CDR2 SMNVEV (reference sequence). There are 18 residues in the CDR3. CDR3 nucleotides: TGTGCCAGCAGTCCGCGACTAGCGCGAGGCCTTTTGTACAATGAGCAGTTCTTC. Translation: CASSPRLARGLLYNEQFF.

This chain links TRBV20-1 with TRBJ2-7; D call uncertain. V lost 3 bases and J lost 5, with 8 bases in between. This CDR3 spans 11 amino acids. Germline V gives CDR1 DFQATT, CDR2 SNEGSKA (reference sequence). CDR3 loop: CSASQPDEQYF. CDR3 bases: TGCAGTGCTAGCCAACCCGACGAGCAGTACTTC.

This clonotype appeared a few times. The chain employs TRBV6-5 and TRBJ1-5; a possible D gene is TRBD1 (5 bases). The germline V and J ends were trimmed by 6 bases and 4 bases, with 13 bases remaining between them. This CDR3 spans 14 amino acids. Germline assignment: CDR1 MNHEY and CDR2 SVGAGI. The CDR3 sequence: CASRMTGGNQPQHF. The CDR3, as DNA: TGTGCCAGCAGAATGACCGGGGGGAATCAGCCCCAGCATTTT.

The CDR3, as DNA: TGTGCCAGCAGCTTTGGGGCGAACACTGAAGCTTTCTTT. The encoded protein is CASSFGANTEAFF. The chain links TRBV11-2 to TRBJ1-1, with a possible D match to TRBD1 (5 bases). The CDR3 covers 13 residues. Looked up from germline, CDR1 is SGHAT and CDR2 is FQNNGV. V gave up 3 bases and J gave up 1 base, with 6 bases separating them.

The sample holds a few counts of this clonotype. The chain joins TRBV7-2 to TRBJ2-3; possibly TRBD1 for D (5 bases). This CDR3 region has 16 residues. The germline V gene has CDR1 SGHTA and CDR2 FQGNSA. The V and J ends lost 1 base and 1 base respectively, with 12 bases between them. The CDR3 here is CASSLGRALGTDTQYF. For the CDR3, the DNA is TGTGCCAGCAGCTTAGGCAGGGCCCTAGGCACAGATACGCAGTATTTT. The full variable domain, rest sourced from reference TRBV7-2 and TRBJ2-3, is GAGVSQSPSNKVTEKGKDVELRCDPISGHTALYWYRQSLGQGLEFLIYFQGNSAPDKSGLPSDRFSAERTGGSVSTLTIQRTQQEDSAVYLCASSLGRALGTDTQYFGPGTRLTVL.

V gene TRBV5-1 combines with J gene TRBJ1-1, with 12 bases that match TRBD1. The CDR3 spans 14 residues. Germline V gene sequence: CDR1 SGHRS, CDR2 YFSETQ. With V trimmed by 3 bases and J by 8 bases, 5 bases remained unmatched. The CDR3 loop is CASSYGTGGSEAFF. CDR3 sequence (DNA): TGCGCCAGCAGCTACGGGACAGGGGGCTCAGAAGCTTTCTTT.

The chain has TRBV7-9 and TRBJ2-5; D perhaps matches TRBD2 (6 bases). V lost 2 bases to trimming and J lost 5 bases, with 9 bases between them. This CDR3 has 13 amino acids. CDR1 SEHNR and CDR2 FQNEAQ come from the germline V gene (reference sequence). CDR3 loop: CASSLREMETQYF. In nucleotides, the CDR3 is TGTGCCAGCAGCTTACGGGAGATGGAGACCCAGTACTTC.

The chain is built from TRBV7-9 and TRBJ1-5, with D perhaps TRBD1 (6 bases). The CDR3 covers 17 residues. In germline, CDR1 is SEHNR, CDR2 FQNEAQ (reference sequence). The V end lost 2 bases, the J end lost 5 bases, and 19 bases lay between the germline ends. The CDR3 coding sequence is TGTGCCAGCAGCTTATCTGGGACCTACAGGGCCGATCAGCCCCAGCATTTT. Residues: CASSLSGTYRADQPQHF. The whole variable domain, remainder taken from reference TRBV7-9 and TRBJ1-5, is DTGVSQNPRHKITKRGQNVTFRCDPISEHNRLYWYRQTLGQGPEFLTYFQNEAQLEKSRLLSDRFSAERPKGSFSTLEIQRTEQGDSAMYLCASSLSGTYRADQPQHFGDGTRLSIL.

The chain carries TRBV29-1 and TRBJ1-5; tentatively, D is TRBD1 (5 bases). The germline V gene has CDR1 SQVTM and CDR2 ANQGSEA. The germline V and J ends were trimmed by 6 bases and 4 bases, with 13 bases remaining between them. The CDR3 length is 13 residues. The chain's CDR3 is CSVADRVNQPQHF. The CDR3 nucleotides read TGCAGCGTCGCTGACAGAGTGAATCAGCCCCAGCATTTT.

This clonotype appeared a few times. The CDR3 loop is CAWSSTESAQYF. Here the CDR3 DNA reads TGTGCCTGGAGTTCGACTGAGTCCGCCCAGTACTTC. The rearrangement links TRBV30 to TRBJ2-5; D is undetermined. CDR1 GTSNPN and CDR2 SVGIG come from the germline V gene (reference sequence). Between the trimmed V and J ends, which lost 2 bases and 9 bases, there was a span of 13 bases. There are 12 residues in the CDR3.

This sequence joins TRBV7-9 and TRBJ2-2; D unresolved. The CDR3 totals 15 residues. The ends were cut back, 4 bases at V and 1 base at J, with 10 bases in the middle. Germline V lookup: CDR1 SEHNR, CDR2 FQNEAQ (reference sequence). CDR3 protein: CASSSDTMNTGELFF. CDR3 sequence (DNA): TGTGCCAGCAGCTCTGACACGATGAACACCGGGGAGCTGTTTTTT.